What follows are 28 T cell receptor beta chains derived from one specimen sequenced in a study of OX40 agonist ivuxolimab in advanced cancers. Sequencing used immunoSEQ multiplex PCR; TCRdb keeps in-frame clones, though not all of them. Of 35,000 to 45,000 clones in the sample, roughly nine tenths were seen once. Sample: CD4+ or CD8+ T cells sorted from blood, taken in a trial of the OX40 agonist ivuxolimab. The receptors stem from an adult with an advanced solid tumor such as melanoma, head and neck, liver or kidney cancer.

In DNA, the CDR3 is TGCGCCAGCAGCTTGGAACTAGCGGGAGGTTTCGATGAGCAGTTCTTC. It codes for CASSLELAGGFDEQFF. The V and J genes are TRBV5-1 and TRBJ2-1, with 12 positions matching TRBD2. Per the germline V gene, CDR1 is SGHRS and CDR2 is YFSETQ. Trimming at V came to 0 bases and at J to 8 bases, leaving 6 bases not matched to a gene. This CDR3 comprises 16 residues.

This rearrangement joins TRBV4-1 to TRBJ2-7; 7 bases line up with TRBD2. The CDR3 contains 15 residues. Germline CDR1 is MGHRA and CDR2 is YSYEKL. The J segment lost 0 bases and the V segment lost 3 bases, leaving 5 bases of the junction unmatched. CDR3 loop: CASSQTSRTSYEQYF. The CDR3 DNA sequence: TGCGCCAGCAGCCAGACTAGCCGTACCTCCTACGAGCAGTACTTC.

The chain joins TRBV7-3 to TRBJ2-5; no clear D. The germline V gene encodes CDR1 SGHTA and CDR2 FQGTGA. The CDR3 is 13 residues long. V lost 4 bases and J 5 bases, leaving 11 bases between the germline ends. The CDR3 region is CASSSGLTETQYF. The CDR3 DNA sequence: TGTGCCAGCAGCTCCGGCCTAACTGAGACCCAGTACTTC.

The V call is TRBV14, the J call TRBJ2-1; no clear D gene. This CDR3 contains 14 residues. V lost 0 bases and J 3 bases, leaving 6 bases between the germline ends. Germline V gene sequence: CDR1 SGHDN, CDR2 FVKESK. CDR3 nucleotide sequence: TGTGCCAGCAGCCAAGACACATACTACAATGAGCAGTTCTTC. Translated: CASSQDTYYNEQFF.

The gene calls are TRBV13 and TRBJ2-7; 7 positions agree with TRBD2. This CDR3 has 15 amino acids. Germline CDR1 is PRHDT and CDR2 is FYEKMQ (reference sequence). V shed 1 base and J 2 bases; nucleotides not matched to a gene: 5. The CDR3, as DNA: TGTGCCAGCAGCTTAGACGGGGAGGGTGCCTACGAGCAGTACTTC. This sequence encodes CASSLDGEGAYEQYF.

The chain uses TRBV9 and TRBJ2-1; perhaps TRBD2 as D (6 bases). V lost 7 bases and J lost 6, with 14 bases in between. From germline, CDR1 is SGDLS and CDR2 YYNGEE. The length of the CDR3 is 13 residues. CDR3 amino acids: CASSGGKSNEQFF. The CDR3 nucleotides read TGTGCCAGCTCTGGCGGGAAAAGCAATGAGCAGTTCTTC.

The CDR3 protein is CASSPRGQTYGYTF. The CDR3 DNA is TGTGCCAGTAGCCCCCGGGGACAGACCTATGGCTACACCTTC. The genes are TRBV19 and TRBJ1-2, with 7 bases fitting TRBD1. CDR3 length: 14 residues. The V and J ends lost 6 bases and 4 bases, in that order; junction bases with no gene match: 8. Germline CDR1 reads LNHDA; CDR2 reads SQIVND (reference sequence).

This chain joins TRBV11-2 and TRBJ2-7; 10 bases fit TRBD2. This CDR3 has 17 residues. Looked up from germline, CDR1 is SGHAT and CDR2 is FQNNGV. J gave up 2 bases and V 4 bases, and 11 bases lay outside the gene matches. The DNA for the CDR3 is TGTGCCAGCAGCTCGAACCTGCGACTAGCGGGCGCCTACGAGCAGTACTTC. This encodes CASSSNLRLAGAYEQYF.

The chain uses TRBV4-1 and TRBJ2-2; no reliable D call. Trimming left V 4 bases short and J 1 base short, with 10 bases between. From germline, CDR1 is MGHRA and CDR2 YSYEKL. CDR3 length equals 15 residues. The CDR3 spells CASSPSAMNTGELFF. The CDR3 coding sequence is TGCGCCAGCAGCCCATCGGCGATGAACACCGGGGAGCTGTTTTTT.

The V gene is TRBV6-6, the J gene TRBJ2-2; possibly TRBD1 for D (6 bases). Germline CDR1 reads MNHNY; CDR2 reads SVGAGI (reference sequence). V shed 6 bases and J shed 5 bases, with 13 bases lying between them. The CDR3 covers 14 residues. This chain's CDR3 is CASRRSQGTGELFF. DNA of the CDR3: TGTGCCAGCAGAAGGAGCCAGGGGACCGGGGAGCTGTTTTTT.

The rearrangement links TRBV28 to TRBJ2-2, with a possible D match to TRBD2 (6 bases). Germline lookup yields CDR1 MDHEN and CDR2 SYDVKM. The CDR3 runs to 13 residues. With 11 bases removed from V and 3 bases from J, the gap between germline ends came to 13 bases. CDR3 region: CAGAGPDTGELFF. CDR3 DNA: TGTGCCGGTGCGGGGCCGGACACCGGGGAGCTGTTTTTT.

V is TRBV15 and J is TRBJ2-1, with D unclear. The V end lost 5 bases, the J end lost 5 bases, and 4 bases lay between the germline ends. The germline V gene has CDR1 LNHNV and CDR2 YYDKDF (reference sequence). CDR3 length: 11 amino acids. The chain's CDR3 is CATSQNNEQFF. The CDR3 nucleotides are TGTGCCACCAGCCAAAACAATGAGCAGTTCTTC.

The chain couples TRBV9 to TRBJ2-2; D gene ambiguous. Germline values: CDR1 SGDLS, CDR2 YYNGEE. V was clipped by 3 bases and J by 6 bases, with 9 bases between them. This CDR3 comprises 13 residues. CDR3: CASSGSGPGELFF. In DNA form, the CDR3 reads TGTGCCAGCAGCGGGTCGGGTCCCGGGGAGCTGTTTTTT.

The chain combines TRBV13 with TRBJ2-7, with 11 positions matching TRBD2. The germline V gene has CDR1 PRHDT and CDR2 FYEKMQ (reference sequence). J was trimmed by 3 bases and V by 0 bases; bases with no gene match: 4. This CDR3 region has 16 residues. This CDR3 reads CASSLGTSGSSYEQYF. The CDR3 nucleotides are TGTGCCAGCAGCTTAGGAACTAGCGGGAGTAGCTACGAGCAGTACTTC.

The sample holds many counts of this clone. The CDR3 sequence: CASSLGVGSGEQYF. The CDR3 region has the DNA TGTGCCAGCAGCCTCGGGGTAGGCTCGGGTGAGCAGTACTTC. The genes are TRBV6-5 and TRBJ2-7; possible D gene TRBD2, 5 bases. Germline CDR1 and CDR2: MNHEY and SVGAGI. The CDR3 has 14 amino acids. The ends were cut back, 6 bases at V and 7 bases at J, with 19 bases in the middle.

Written as DNA, the CDR3 is TGTGCCAGCAGCCCTGGGGGAACGTACCAAGAGACCCAGTACTTC. Encoded protein: CASSPGGTYQETQYF. The chain recombines TRBV7-9 with TRBJ2-5; D is possibly TRBD1 or TRBD2 (5 bases each). The CDR3 runs to 15 residues. The germline V and J ends were trimmed by 5 bases and 0 bases, with 13 bases remaining between them. In germline, CDR1 is SEHNR, CDR2 FQNEAQ (reference sequence).

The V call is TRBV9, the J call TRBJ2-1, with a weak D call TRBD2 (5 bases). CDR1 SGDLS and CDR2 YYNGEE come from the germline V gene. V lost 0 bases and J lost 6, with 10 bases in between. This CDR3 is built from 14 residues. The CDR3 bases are TGTGCCAGCAGCGTAGGCGGGCTTCGCAATGAGCAGTTCTTC. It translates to CASSVGGLRNEQFF.

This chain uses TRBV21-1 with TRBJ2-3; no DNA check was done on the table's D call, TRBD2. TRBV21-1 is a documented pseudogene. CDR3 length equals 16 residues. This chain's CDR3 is CASSKEVAASTDTQYF. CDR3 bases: TGTGCCAGCAGCAAAGAAGTAGCGGCGAGCACAGATACGCAGTATTTT.

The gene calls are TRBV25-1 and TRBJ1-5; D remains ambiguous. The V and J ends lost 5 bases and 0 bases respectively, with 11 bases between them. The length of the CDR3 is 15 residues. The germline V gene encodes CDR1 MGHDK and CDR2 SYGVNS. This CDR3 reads CASSPRGLSNQPQHF. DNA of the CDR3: TGTGCCAGCAGTCCGAGAGGACTTAGCAATCAGCCCCAGCATTTT.

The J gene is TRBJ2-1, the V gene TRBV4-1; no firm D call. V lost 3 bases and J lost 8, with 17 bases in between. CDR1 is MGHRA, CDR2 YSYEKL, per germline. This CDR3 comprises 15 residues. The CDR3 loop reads CASSHASGSGYEQFF. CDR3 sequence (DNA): TGCGCCAGCAGCCATGCCTCGGGCAGTGGCTATGAGCAGTTCTTC.

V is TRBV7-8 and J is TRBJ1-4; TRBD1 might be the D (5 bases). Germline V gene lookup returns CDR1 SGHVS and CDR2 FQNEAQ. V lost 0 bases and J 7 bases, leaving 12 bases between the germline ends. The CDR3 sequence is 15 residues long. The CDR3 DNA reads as TGTGCCAGCAGCTTAGCGGGAGGGGTTTTTGAAAAACTGTTTTTT. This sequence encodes CASSLAGGVFEKLFF.

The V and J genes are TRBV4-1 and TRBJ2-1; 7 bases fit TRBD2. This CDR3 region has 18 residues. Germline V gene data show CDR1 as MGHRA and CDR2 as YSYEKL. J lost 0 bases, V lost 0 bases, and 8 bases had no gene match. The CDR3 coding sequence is TGCGCCAGCAGCCAAGAAGGAAGCGGGACTGACTCCTACAATGAGCAGTTCTTC. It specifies CASSQEGSGTDSYNEQFF.

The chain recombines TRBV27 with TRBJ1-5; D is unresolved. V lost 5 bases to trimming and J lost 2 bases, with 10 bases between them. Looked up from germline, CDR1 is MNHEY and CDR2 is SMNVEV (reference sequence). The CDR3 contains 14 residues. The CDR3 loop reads CASSPDTRNQPQHF. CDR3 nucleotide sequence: TGTGCCAGCAGTCCAGACACGCGCAATCAGCCCCAGCATTTT.

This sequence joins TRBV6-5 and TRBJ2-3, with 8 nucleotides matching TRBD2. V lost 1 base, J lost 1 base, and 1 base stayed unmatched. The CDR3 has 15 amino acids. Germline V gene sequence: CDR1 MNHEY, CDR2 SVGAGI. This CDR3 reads CASSYLTSGTDTQYF. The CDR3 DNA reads TGTGCCAGCAGTTACTTGACTAGCGGCACAGATACGCAGTATTTT.

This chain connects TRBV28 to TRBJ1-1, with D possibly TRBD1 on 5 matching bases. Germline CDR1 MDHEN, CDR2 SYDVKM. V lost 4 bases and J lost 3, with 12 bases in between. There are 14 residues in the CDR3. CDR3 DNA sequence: TGTGCCAGCAGTTCCGTCGCGGGGGACACTGAAGCTTTCTTT. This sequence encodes CASSSVAGDTEAFF. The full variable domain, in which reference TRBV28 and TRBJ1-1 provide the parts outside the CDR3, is DVKVTQSSRYLVKRTGEKVFLECVQDMDHENMFWYRQDPGLGLRLIYFSYDVKMKEKGDIPEGYSVSREKKERFSLILESASTNQTSMYLCASSSVAGDTEAFFGQGTRLTVV.

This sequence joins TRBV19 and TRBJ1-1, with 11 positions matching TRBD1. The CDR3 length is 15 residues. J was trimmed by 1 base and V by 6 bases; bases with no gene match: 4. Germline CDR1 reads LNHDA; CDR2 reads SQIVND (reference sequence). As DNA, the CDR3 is TGTGCCAGTAGCCAGGACAGGGGGCGGAACACTGAAGCTTTCTTT. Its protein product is CASSQDRGRNTEAFF.

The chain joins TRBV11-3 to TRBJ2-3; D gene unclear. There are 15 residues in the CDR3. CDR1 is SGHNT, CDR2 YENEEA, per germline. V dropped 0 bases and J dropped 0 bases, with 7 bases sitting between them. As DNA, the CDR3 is TGTGCCAGCAGCTTAGAGGGAACTAGCACAGATACGCAGTATTTT. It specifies CASSLEGTSTDTQYF.

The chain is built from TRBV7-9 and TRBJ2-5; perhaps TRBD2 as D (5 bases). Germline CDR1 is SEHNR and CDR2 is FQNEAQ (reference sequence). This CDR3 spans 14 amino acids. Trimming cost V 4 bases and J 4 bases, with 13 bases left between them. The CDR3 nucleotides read TGTGCCAGCAGCTCCGGGGTCAGCGGAGAGACCCAGTACTTC. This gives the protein CASSSGVSGETQYF.